This T cell receptor beta chain was recorded in a study of blood T cell repertoires in COVID-19. Study overall: Material from acute and convalescent COVID-19 was sourced from the United States, Italy and Spain. Sample material is recorded as cDNA or gDNA derived from T cells, B-cell-depleted T cells, or PBMCs.

In the authors' methods: Reference gene primer amplification gave nucleated cell count estimates. Produced via immunoSEQ multiplex PCR; TCRdb's table is partial and in-frame only. V and J calls and clone size come straight from that table; D and trimming were deduced from the DNA. The table has 130,000 to 150,000 clones, about four fifths seen once. V lost 3 bases, J lost 2 bases, and 6 bases stayed unmatched. This CDR3 has 15 amino acids. Germline V gives CDR1 MDHEN, CDR2 SYDVKM. Specimen: peripheral blood. The chain joins TRBV28 to TRBJ2-7; 8 bases are a match to TRBD1. The sequence derives from a human donor in a cohort sampled during active COVID-19. The CDR3 loop reads CASSFEGQATYEQYF. As DNA, the CDR3 is TGTGCCAGCAGTTTTGAGGGACAGGCCACCTACGAGCAGTACTTC.